This T cell receptor beta chain is from a study of cytomegalovirus exposure and HLA in healthy donors listed by TCRdb under 2017. Study-level background: A later analysis indicated that the 120 validation repertoires were generated on the platform also employed for the roughly 720 repertoires of the first cohort. The study was designed to test whether signatures of past pathogen exposure could be identified by cataloging public T cell receptors. A separate validation cohort of 100 to 150 different subjects was used in addition to the roughly 640-subject first cohort. High-throughput TCR immunosequencing, statistical association of individual TCRs with disease status, and machine learning were combined to predict cytomegalovirus infection status.

Broader findings and caveats from the paper: A few of the identified cytomegalovirus-associated TCR beta chains were confirmed in vitro to be specific for cytomegalovirus antigens. Most TCR sequences were observed very rarely across donors, whereas some public TCRs were present in many individuals. The classifier was reported to diagnose cytomegalovirus status with high specificity and sensitivity in both the original cohort and the validation cohort. A later analysis had no HLA typing for the validation cohort, so co-occurrence there was scored across all 120 repertoires. A total of 150 to 200 TCR beta chains were listed by the study as associated with cytomegalovirus. In a later analysis, TCRs clustered in the first cohort were found to also tend to co-occur in the roughly 130 validation repertoires, with roughly 93% of cluster scores above 0. According to the authors, the approach could potentially be generalized to other disease states and immunological phenotypes.

CDR1 and CDR2 were assigned from the germline V gene as LGHNA and YSLEER. V ends up 1 base short and J 3 bases short, with an unmatched junction base count of 7. The CDR3 covers 16 residues, taking in both the cysteine and the phenylalanine. CDR3 DNA only is kept here, 48 bases in frame from base 1. The donors were included in the validation cohort of roughly 120 subjects, a group kept apart from the approximately 650-subject first cohort. As concerns this clone: It lacks a known antigen. No clone much larger than this one lies a single base away; base qualities are absent.

The library was produced with the immunoSEQ multiplex PCR assay. For the original study's pipeline: A statistical classification framework was developed to diagnose cytomegalovirus status using the catalog of TCR beta chain sequences. TCRdb limited this immuneACCESS table to in-frame rearrangements with V and J called. A share of clones is missing; checked studies link under half to unresolved V genes, and the rest is unexplained. The V and J calls and clone size are taken from that table; D and trimming were inferred from the DNA. For this sample the table gives around 150,000 clones, of which 75% to 90% were detected only once. Around 2% of the sample comes from the top ten.

The receptor chain draws on TRBV4-3 and TRBJ2-7, with 9 bases aligning to TRBD1. The sequencing input was PBMCs. The TCR was taken from a woman between 18 and 30 years old in good health and CMV-seronegative. The sequence in DNA is TGCGCCAGCAGCCAAGGGGCGGACAGGGGTGGCTACGAGCAGTACTTC. Its coded protein is CASSQGADRGGYEQYF.